A selection of T cell receptor beta chains follows, all from one sample in a study of control samples from healthy donors and cancer patients. This table comes from immunoSEQ multiplex PCR, and its TCRdb copy is limited to in-frame clones, with some not included. The repertoire holds about 77,000 clones, 85% to 95% seen once, with 5.5% to 6.5% in the top ten. The sample was blood. The receptors originated from an older woman in good health. CDR3s include the opening cysteine and the closing phenylalanine or tryptophan. A D gene is named only where the DNA matches it firmly. Some rows have no size entry. The others give once, few or many, or a class for an expanded clone.

abundance,d_gene,j_gene,v_gene,CDR3aa,CDR3nt
.,.,TRBJ2-3,TRBV3-1/TRBV3-2,CASSQAAGFGTDTQYF,TGTGCCAGCAGCCAAGCGGCAGGGTTTGGCACAGATACGCAGTATTTT
.,.,TRBJ1-3,TRBV5-1,CASSLAGTSGNTIYF,TGCGCCAGCAGCTTGGCCGGAACCTCTGGAAACACCATATATTTT
once,.,TRBJ2-7,TRBV24-1,CATSDPGRTRSYEQYF,TGTGCCACCAGTGACCCGGGCCGGACGCGTTCCTACGAGCAGTACTTC
once,.,TRBJ1-5,TRBV28,CASSLTVNQPQHF,TGTGCCAGCAGTTTGACAGTCAATCAGCCCCAGCATTTT
few,TRBD2,TRBJ2-3,TRBV28,CASSLVRAGADTQYF,TGTGCCAGCAGTTTAGTTCGAGCGGGAGCAGATACGCAGTATTTT
.,TRBD1,TRBJ2-3,TRBV28,CASSYRGQSTDTQYF,TGTGCCAGCAGCTACAGGGGTCAGAGCACAGATACGCAGTATTTT
.,.,TRBJ2-5,TRBV5-1,CASSLTESQETQYF,TGCGCCAGCAGCTTGACAGAGTCCCAAGAGACCCAGTACTTC
.,TRBD2,TRBJ2-4,TRBV11-3,CASSLSLAGGIAVKNIQYF,TGTGCCAGCAGCTTGTCTCTAGCGGGAGGCATTGCTGTCAAAAACATTCAGTACTTC
.,.,TRBJ2-3,TRBV6-6,CASRFGQLDTQYF,TGTGCCAGCAGGTTCGGACAGTTAGATACGCAGTATTTT
.,TRBD2,TRBJ2-1,TRBV7-2,CASSPRTSGRGNNEQFF,TGTGCCAGCAGCCCCAGGACTAGCGGGAGAGGTAACAATGAGCAGTTCTTC
.,TRBD2,TRBJ2-5,TRBV7-6,CASSLGGLAGQETQYF,TGTGCCAGCAGCTTAGGGGGACTAGCGGGACAAGAGACCCAGTACTTC
.,.,TRBJ1-1,TRBV3-1/TRBV3-2,CASSQDQGYTEAFF,TGTGCCAGCAGCCAAGATCAGGGGTATACTGAAGCTTTCTTT
few,TRBD2,TRBJ2-5,TRBV25-1,CASSASLAGAAETQYF,TGTGCCAGCAGTGCGAGCCTAGCGGGAGCCGCGGAGACCCAGTACTTC
.,.,TRBJ1-5,TRBV9,CASSRLDQQPQHF,TGTGCCAGCAGCAGACTGGACCAACAGCCCCAGCATTTT
.,.,TRBJ2-7,TRBV5-1,CASSLVEGPYEQYF,TGCGCCAGCAGCTTGGTCGAGGGACCCTACGAGCAGTACTTC
.,.,TRBJ1-1,TRBV6-1,CASSERWQNTEAFF,TGTGCCAGCAGTGAAAGATGGCAGAACACTGAAGCTTTCTTT
.,.,TRBJ1-1,TRBV28,CASREVNTEAFF,TGTGCCAGCAGGGAAGTGAACACTGAAGCTTTCTTT
.,.,TRBJ2-7,TRBV4-1,CASSQVGKSSYEQYF,TGCGCCAGCAGCCAAGTGGGCAAGAGCTCCTACGAGCAGTACTTC
.,TRBD2,TRBJ2-7,TRBV27,CASRPLAGGGYEQYF,TGTGCCAGCAGGCCTCTAGCGGGGGGAGGCTACGAGCAGTACTTC
.,TRBD1,TRBJ1-4,TRBV2,CASSLQGAREKLFF,TGTGCCAGCAGTTTGCAGGGGGCACGGGAAAAACTGTTTTTT
.,.,TRBJ2-1,TRBV7-2,CASSLDSGEQFF,TGTGCCAGCAGCTTAGATTCTGGCGAGCAGTTCTTC
.,.,TRBJ1-2,TRBV2,CASSEVQGDYGYTF,TGTGCCAGCAGTGAAGTACAGGGAGACTATGGCTACACCTTC
.,TRBD1,TRBJ2-1,TRBV10-2,CASRHRGRPHEQFF,TGCGCCAGCAGGCACAGGGGGCGACCTCATGAGCAGTTCTTC
.,.,TRBJ2-7,TRBV6-2/TRBV6-3,CASSYGGTNYEQYF,TGTGCCAGCAGTTACGGTGGGACAAACTACGAGCAGTACTTC
.,TRBD1,TRBJ2-7,TRBV29-1,CSATQGAGTYEQYF,TGCAGCGCCACACAGGGGGCTGGCACCTACGAGCAGTACTTC
.,.,TRBJ1-1,TRBV6-5,CASSPRGGTEAFF,TGTGCCAGCAGTCCCCGGGGGGGCACTGAAGCTTTCTTT
.,.,TRBJ1-4,TRBV6-1,CASSARGAATNEKLFF,TGTGCCAGCAGTGCCCGAGGGGCTGCAACTAATGAAAAACTGTTTTTT
.,TRBD1,TRBJ1-2,TRBV16,CASSQRTGGGYGYTF,TGTGCCAGCAGCCAACGGACAGGAGGGGGCTATGGCTACACCTTC
few,TRBD2,TRBJ2-3,TRBV15,CATSSLAGDRNTQYF,TGTGCCACCAGCAGTTTAGCGGGAGATCGTAATACGCAGTATTTT
.,TRBD1,TRBJ1-2,TRBV2,CASSARQGTSSGYTF,TGTGCCAGCAGTGCCCGACAGGGAACTTCGTCTGGCTACACCTTC
.,.,TRBJ1-5,TRBV9,CASSAEQGNQPQHF,TGTGCCAGCAGCGCCGAACAGGGAAATCAGCCCCAGCATTTT
few,TRBD1,TRBJ1-5,TRBV10-2,CASSETGGVQPQHF,TGCGCCAGCAGTGAGACAGGGGGTGTTCAGCCCCAGCATTTT
.,TRBD2,TRBJ2-3,TRBV3-1/TRBV3-2,CASSQDPLAGGTDTQYF,TGTGCCAGCAGCCAAGACCCCCTAGCGGGAGGCACAGATACGCAGTATTTT
.,.,TRBJ2-1,TRBV5-5,CASRSGDRYRGNEQFF,TGTGCCAGCAGAAGTGGCGACAGGTATAGGGGCAATGAGCAGTTCTTC
.,.,TRBJ2-3,TRBV5-1,CASRTGRATDTQYF,TGCGCCAGCAGAACAGGGCGGGCCACAGATACGCAGTATTTT
.,TRBD1,TRBJ1-6,TRBV28,CASSLETGGDPYNSPLHF,TGTGCCAGCAGTTTAGAGACAGGGGGTGATCCATATAATTCACCCCTCCACTTT
once,.,TRBJ2-7,TRBV30,CAWSVLRGRRAYEQYF,TGTGCCTGGAGTGTACTTCGTGGGAGAAGGGCCTACGAGCAGTACTTC
.,.,TRBJ2-5,TRBV29-1,CSVETGRSQYF,TGCAGCGTTGAAACGGGGAGGTCCCAGTACTTC
.,TRBD2,TRBJ2-5,TRBV7-9,CASSSGLAGVGETQYF,TGTGCCAGCAGTTCCGGACTAGCGGGAGTCGGAGAGACCCAGTACTTC
.,.,TRBJ1-4,TRBV30,CACPRAPLGEKLFF,TGTGCCTGCCCCCGGGCCCCTCTTGGAGAAAAACTGTTTTTT
.,.,TRBJ1-2,TRBV28,CASSSGRNYGYTF,TGTGCCAGCAGCTCGGGACGGAACTATGGCTACACCTTC
.,.,TRBJ1-2,TRBV27,CASGTPGQTDRGYTF,TGTGCCAGCGGAACTCCGGGACAAACGGATAGGGGCTACACCTTC
.,TRBD2,TRBJ2-2,TRBV7-9,CASSFGGTSGSTGELFF,TGTGCCAGCAGCTTCGGAGGGACTAGCGGGAGTACCGGGGAGCTGTTTTTT
.,TRBD2,TRBJ2-1,TRBV29-1,CSVGGTAGVSYNEQFF,TGCAGCGTTGGTGGTACAGCGGGAGTGTCCTACAATGAGCAGTTCTTC
.,.,TRBJ2-5,TRBV7-2,CASSINRAETQYF,TGTGCCAGCAGCATAAACAGGGCAGAGACCCAGTACTTC
.,TRBD1,TRBJ1-2,TRBV14,CASSPAPGQGDYGYTF,TGTGCCAGCAGCCCCGCACCGGGACAGGGTGACTATGGCTACACCTTC